The 5 T cell receptor beta chains below come from one sample, sequenced in a study of cytomegalovirus exposure and HLA in healthy donors. Both 60 Vbeta primers and 13 Jbeta primers went into the PCR. The assay was immunoSEQ multiplex PCR, and TCRdb's table has in-frame clones only and misses some. In the table there are around 120,000 clones, about 59% of which are singletons. The specimen sequenced was PBMCs. The receptor set was obtained from a man aged 25-40 years in good health and CMV-seropositive.

This rearrangement joins TRBV6-1 to TRBJ2-7; the D is unclear. The CDR3 contains 13 residues. V shed 6 bases and J shed 3 bases, with 12 bases lying between them. Germline CDR1 reads MNHNS; CDR2 reads SASEGT. This CDR3 is CASSQGVGYEQYF. The DNA for the CDR3 is TGTGCCAGCAGCCAAGGAGTAGGCTACGAGCAGTACTTC.

The rearrangement uses TRBV11-3 and TRBJ1-1; no reliable D call. The CDR3 contains 13 residues. V dropped 5 bases and J dropped 5 bases, with 12 bases sitting between them. Germline V CDR1 and CDR2: SGHNT, YENEEA. The CDR3 reads CASSANSDTEAFF. For the CDR3, the DNA is TGTGCCAGCAGCGCCAACAGTGATACTGAAGCTTTCTTT.

V usage is TRBV11-2 and J usage is TRBJ2-7; D is perhaps TRBD2 (7 bases). V lost 2 bases to trimming and J lost 2 bases, with 13 bases between them. Germline CDR1 SGHAT, CDR2 FQNNGV. This CDR3 is built from 15 residues. The CDR3 DNA reads as TGTGCCAGCAGCTTAAGTTCGGGGGGCGCCTACGAGCAGTACTTC. Amino acid sequence: CASSLSSGGAYEQYF.

The chain is built from TRBV5-1 and TRBJ2-7; TRBD1 agrees at 9 bases. With 3 bases clipped from V and 3 bases from J, the junction kept 4 bases outside the gene matches. CDR3 length: 14 residues. CDR1 is SGHRS, CDR2 YFSETQ, per germline. CDR3 protein: CASSSGQGRYEQYF. The CDR3, as DNA: TGCGCCAGCAGCTCGGGACAGGGACGCTACGAGCAGTACTTC.

The chain carries TRBV6-1 and TRBJ1-6; 11 nucleotides match TRBD1. The CDR3 is made up of 15 amino acids. V trimming: 1 base; J trimming: 7 bases; junction bases outside the gene matches: 0. Looked up from germline, CDR1 is MNHNS and CDR2 is SASEGT. The CDR3 protein is CASSEGTGGNSPLHF. CDR3 in DNA: TGTGCCAGCAGTGAAGGGACAGGGGGCAATTCACCCCTCCACTTT.